The 21 T cell receptor beta chains in this list originate from one sample, sequenced in a study of blood T cell repertoires in COVID-19. The method was immunoSEQ multiplex PCR; TCRdb's version includes in-frame clones alone and lacks a portion of them. The data contain about 59,000 clones, approximately 85% of them singletons. Sequencing was performed on peripheral blood. The receptors stem from a human donor in a cohort sampled during active COVID-19.

In DNA, the CDR3 is TGTGCCAGCAGCTCCAGGACAGGGGTTAATGAAAAACTGTTTTTT. This sequence encodes CASSSRTGVNEKLFF. This chain links TRBV6-5 with TRBJ1-4, with 9 nucleotides matching TRBD1. The CDR3 loop spans 15 amino acids. V lost 6 bases, J lost 4 bases, and 6 bases stayed unmatched. The V gene's germline CDR1 is MNHEY and CDR2 SVGAGI.

This clone has a single count. This chain joins TRBV29-1 and TRBJ2-2; tentative D call: TRBD1 (6 bases). The germline V gene encodes CDR1 SQVTM and CDR2 ANQGSEA. This CDR3 is built from 14 residues. V lost 4 bases and J lost 7, with 16 bases in between. The CDR3 nucleotides read TGCAGCGTTGGGTGGGCAGGGGTCAACGGGGAGCTGTTTTTT. Translation: CSVGWAGVNGELFF.

The rearrangement links TRBV11-2 to TRBJ1-5; weak D call: TRBD1 (6 bases). This CDR3 contains 14 residues. Germline values: CDR1 SGHAT, CDR2 FQNNGV. V was shortened by 4 bases and J by 3 bases, with 10 bases between the two germline ends. For the CDR3, the DNA is TGTGCCAGCAGCTCGGACAGTTTCAATCAGCCCCAGCATTTT. This codes for CASSSDSFNQPQHF.

Note on this clone: The same CDR3 is also encoded by other DNA sequences in this sample. The chain couples TRBV19 to TRBJ2-1, with a possible D match to TRBD2 (7 bases). Trimming removed 1 base at V and 4 bases at J, with 11 bases between. Per the germline V gene, CDR1 is LNHDA and CDR2 is SQIVND (reference sequence). This CDR3 has 15 residues. Here the CDR3 DNA reads TGTGCCAGTAGTATAGCCGGGGGGCCGTACAATGAGCAGTTCTTC. Residues: CASSIAGGPYNEQFF.

The chain joins TRBV11-3 to TRBJ1-3; D unresolved. Trimming shortened V by 4 bases and J by 2 bases, and 6 bases separated the two germline ends. The CDR3 runs 13 residues. Germline V gene data show CDR1 as SGHNT and CDR2 as YENEEA. DNA of the CDR3: TGTGCCAGCAGCTCCTCAGCTGGAAACACCATATATTTT. Translating it yields CASSSSAGNTIYF.

The chain has TRBV2 and TRBJ2-3; 9 nucleotides agree with TRBD2. The CDR3 sequence is 14 residues long. V was pared by 4 bases and J by 4 bases, with 3 bases of the junction left unmatched. Germline assignment: CDR1 SNHLY and CDR2 FYNNEI. The CDR3 nucleotides are TGTGCCAGCAGTGGTGGCGGGGGGGCAGATACGCAGTATTTT. Translation: CASSGGGGADTQYF.

The chain uses TRBV7-6 and TRBJ1-2, with 10 bases aligning to TRBD1. From germline, CDR1 is SGHVS and CDR2 FNYEAQ. V was clipped by 4 bases and J by 8 bases; unmatched bases: 10. The CDR3 consists of 15 residues. Written as DNA, the CDR3 is TGTGCCAGCAGCTCCTCCCCGGGACAGGGGCGGGGCTACACCTTC. It codes for CASSSSPGQGRGYTF.

Regarding this clone: The junction does not match germline at one end; this may be a read error. The chain employs TRBV30 and TRBJ2-5; 8 positions agree with TRBD2. Germline CDR1 and CDR2: GTSNPN and SVGIG (reference sequence). This CDR3 contains 16 residues. The CDR3 bases are TGTGCCTGGAGTGGGGGTTTACTAGCGGCCCAAGAGACCCGGTACTTC. Its translation: CAWSGGLLAAQETRYF.

J is TRBJ1-3 and V is TRBV5-5; maybe TRBD1 (6 bases). The germline V gene has CDR1 SGHKS and CDR2 YYEKEE (reference sequence). CDR3 length equals 15 residues. Deletions cut 1 base from V and 3 bases from J, with 11 bases between. In DNA, the CDR3 is TGTGCCAGCAGCTTGTCGCCAGGGGATGGAAACACCATATATTTT. Encoded protein: CASSLSPGDGNTIYF.

The chain has TRBV3-1 (or the pseudogene TRBV3-2) and TRBJ1-6; 7 nucleotides align to TRBD1. Germline lookup yields CDR1 LGHDT and CDR2 YNNKEL (reference sequence). The V gene end was trimmed by 2 bases and the J gene end by 10 bases; junction bases not matched to a gene: 2. The CDR3 length is 13 residues. CDR3 region: CASSQMGQSPLHF. CDR3 nucleotide sequence: TGTGCCAGCAGCCAAATGGGACAGTCACCCCTCCACTTT.

This clone occurred a few times. The rearrangement joins TRBV6-4 to TRBJ1-5; D gene unclear. The CDR3 runs to 14 residues. Trimming shortened V by 6 bases and J by 6 bases, and 15 bases separated the two germline ends. Germline V lookup: CDR1 MRHNA, CDR2 SNTAGT. CDR3 residues: CASRKEGGCQPQHF. In DNA, the CDR3 is TGTGCCAGCAGGAAGGAGGGAGGGTGTCAGCCCCAGCATTTT.

The chain uses TRBV27 and TRBJ2-5; TRBD2 matches 7 bases. Trimming removed 4 bases from V and 6 bases from J; junction bases left unmatched: 8. This CDR3 spans 14 amino acids. The germline CDR1 and CDR2 sequences are MNHEY and SMNVEV (reference sequence). This CDR3 is CASSSGGGEQTQYF. The CDR3 coding sequence is TGTGCCAGCAGTTCGGGCGGGGGAGAACAGACCCAGTACTTC.

The V gene is TRBV6-2 or TRBV6-3, the J gene TRBJ2-7; tentative D call: TRBD1 (6 bases). Germline V gene sequence: CDR1 MNHEY, CDR2 SVGEGT. The CDR3 is made up of 14 amino acids. V gave up 2 bases and J gave up 4 bases, with 12 bases separating them. The CDR3 bases are TGTGCCAGCAGTTACACAGGGTGGGGGTACGAGCAGTACTTC. This encodes CASSYTGWGYEQYF.

V usage is TRBV3-1 (or the pseudogene TRBV3-2) and J usage is TRBJ2-5; 8 nucleotides line up with TRBD2. There are 19 residues in the CDR3. V lost 2 bases, J lost 0 bases, and 14 bases stayed unmatched. Germline V CDR1 and CDR2: LGHDT, YNNKEL (reference sequence). The CDR3 DNA follows: TGTGCCAGCAGCCAAAGGCCCCTAAGAAAGCGGGGGAACCAAGAGACCCAGTACTTC. Protein sequence: CASSQRPLRKRGNQETQYF.

This chain connects TRBV25-1 to TRBJ1-2; a possible D gene is TRBD1 (5 bases). The CDR3 consists of 12 residues. V gave up 6 bases and J gave up 4 bases, with 9 bases separating them. CDR1 is MGHDK, CDR2 SYGVNS, per germline. CDR3 sequence: CASRGGGYGYTF. In DNA form, the CDR3 reads TGTGCCAGCAGGGGCGGGGGCTATGGCTACACCTTC.

This clone has only a few counts. The V call is TRBV5-1, the J call TRBJ2-2, with D perhaps TRBD2 (6 bases). Between the trimmed V and J ends, which lost 4 bases and 0 bases, there was a span of 13 bases. Germline-derived CDR1 and CDR2 are SGHRS and YFSETQ. The CDR3 runs 16 residues. CDR3 nucleotides: TGCGCCAGCAGCGGGGGGTTGGTTGCGAACACCGGGGAGCTGTTTTTT. Translation: CASSGGLVANTGELFF.

This chain's CDR3 is CASSAGTFKTEAFF. The CDR3, as DNA: TGTGCCAGTAGCGCCGGGACATTTAAAACTGAAGCTTTCTTT. The chain recombines TRBV19 with TRBJ1-1, with D possibly being TRBD1 (6 bases). Trimming cost V 6 bases and J 5 bases, with 16 bases left between them. The CDR3 has 14 residues. CDR1 is LNHDA and CDR2 is SQIVND in the germline V gene (reference sequence).

In this sample, this clone turned up once. V and J are TRBV6-2 or TRBV6-3 and TRBJ2-2, with 10 positions matching TRBD1. With 6 bases clipped from V and 9 bases from J, the junction kept 4 bases outside the gene matches. The CDR3 is 13 amino acids. Germline V gene lookup returns CDR1 MNHEY and CDR2 SVGEGT. The CDR3 spells CASSGTGARELFF. The CDR3 nucleotides are TGTGCCAGCAGCGGGACAGGGGCAAGGGAGCTGTTTTTT.

The rearrangement uses TRBV6-6 and TRBJ2-5; possible D gene TRBD1, 5 bases. Per germline, CDR1 MNHNY and CDR2 SVGAGI (reference sequence). The V end was cut by 4 bases, the J end by 1 base, with 7 bases between. The CDR3 runs 13 residues. DNA for the CDR3: TGTGCCAGCAGTTTTCAGGGCCAAGAGACCCAGTACTTC. This translates into CASSFQGQETQYF.

The rearrangement uses TRBV7-8 and TRBJ2-4; TRBD1 agrees at 10 bases. CDR3 length: 16 residues. Germline lookup yields CDR1 SGHVS and CDR2 FQNEAQ. The ends lost 2 bases at V and 4 bases at J; junction bases unmatched: 5. The CDR3 nucleotides read TGTGCCAGCAGCTTAACGCCGGGACAGGGGAAAAACATTCAGTACTTC. It is translated as CASSLTPGQGKNIQYF. Based on the CDR3 plus reference TRBV7-8 and TRBJ2-4, the full variable domain is GAGVSQSPRYKVAKRGQDVALRCDPISGHVSLFWYQQALGQGPEFLTYFQNEAQLDKSGLPSDRFFAERPEGSVSTLKIQRTQQEDSAVYLCASSLTPGQGKNIQYFGAGTRLSVL.

The chain has TRBV7-8 and TRBJ1-5; TRBD1 matches 7 bases. Germline-derived CDR1 and CDR2 are SGHVS and FQNEAQ. The length of the CDR3 is 16 residues. Losses at the gene ends were 3 bases for V and 2 bases for J; bases not matched to a gene: 7. The CDR3 nucleotides are TGTGCCAGCAGCTTTTACCAGGGGGGCGGCAATCAGCCCCAGCATTTT. Its translation is CASSFYQGGGNQPQHF.